This entry describes one T cell receptor (beta chain). Via MiXCR, TCRdb re-called the PCR reads, giving one row per CDR3 protein. The sample consists of some 10,000 distinct CDR3 sequences, over 50% of them appearing once. CDR3 size: 17 residues. Germline lookup yields CDR1 SGHTA and CDR2 FQGTGA. This specimen comes from a study of tumor-infiltrating lymphocytes in oesophageal squamous cell carcinoma. The source of this sequence is a male donor with esophageal squamous cell carcinoma. Input material: esophageal tumor tissue. The rearrangement uses TRBV7-3 and TRBJ2-7, with 9 bases fitting TRBD2. The J call may be wrong; the DNA end is better matched by TRBJ2-1. The CDR3 reads CASSLKAGLAGPNEQFF. CDR3 nucleotide sequence: TGTGCCAGCAGCTTAAAGGCCGGGCTAGCGGGGCCCAATGAGCAGTTCTTC.